This T cell receptor beta chain was captured by sequencing in a study of shared clonotypes between healthy human individuals. Assay used: immunoSEQ multiplex PCR; TCRdb lists only in-frame clones, some missing. This table holds roughly 2 million clones, about 95% found once. This receptor was identified in a man younger than 35 in good health. The sequencing sample was made of naive CD4+ T cells sorted from blood. Subset: CD45RA+ positively selected.

This chain's CDR3 is CAISPEGEGGGYTF. The CDR3 DNA reads TGTGCCATCAGTCCAGAAGGGGAAGGGGGTGGCTACACCTTC. The chain carries TRBV10-3 and TRBJ1-2, with D possibly matching TRBD1 (6 bases). The CDR3 runs 14 residues. Germline lookup yields CDR1 ENHRY and CDR2 SYGVKD. Trimming took off 5 bases at V and 7 bases at J, with 17 bases between the two ends.